The rows below give T cell receptor beta chains drawn from one sample of a study of CD8+CD57+ T cells in acquired aplastic anemia. A single record per CDR3 protein comes from TCRdb applying MiXCR to the reads. The sample yields over 150,000 distinct CDR3 sequences, roughly 40% seen once. Material: sorted CD4+, CD8+, or CD8+CD57+ T cells (not recorded which) from PBMCs. The receptors here all came from a human donor in good health. Each CDR3 is given with its conserved first and last residue. The order of the fields is D gene, clone size, J gene, V gene, CDR3 protein, CDR3 DNA. D genes are given only for firm matches. Size is omitted from some rows. Given values are once, few, many or a class for expanded clones.

TRBD1 | NA | TRBJ2-2 | TRBV11-2 | CASSSQGQPNTGELFF | TGTGCCAGCAGCTCTCAGGGACAGCCTAACACCGGGGAGCTGTTTTTT
NA | NA | TRBJ2-7 | TRBV6-5 | CASSYTRAGSYEQYF | TGTGCCAGCAGTTACACCCGCGCAGGGTCCTACGAGCAGTACTTC
NA | NA | TRBJ1-1 | TRBV5-1 | CASRVNSGFLSVMNTEAFF | TGCGCCAGCAGGGTTAACTCAGGGTTTTTATCGGTTATGAACACTGAAGCTTTCTTT
TRBD2 | many | TRBJ2-3 | TRBV6-5 | CASSYVGSGGADTQYF | TGTGCCAGCAGTTACGTCGGTAGCGGGGGGGCGGATACGCAGTATTTT
NA | NA | TRBJ1-1 | TRBV6-1 | CDSTGGQSNTEAFF | TGTGACAGCACCGGCGGACAGTCGAACACTGAAGCTTTCTTT
NA | NA | TRBJ2-3 | TRBV20-1 | CSASSRGATDTQYF | TGCAGTGCCAGCTCCCGTGGGGCCACAGATACGCAGTATTTT
TRBD2 | many | TRBJ2-2 | TRBV20-1 | CSAGLAGASNTGELFF | TGCAGTGCCGGACTAGCGGGGGCTTCGAACACCGGGGAGCTGTTTTTT
NA | many | TRBJ1-2 | TRBV5-6 | CASSFVSGVDYGYTF | TGTGCCAGCAGCTTTGTCTCGGGGGTTGACTATGGCTACACCTTC
NA | many | TRBJ2-7 | TRBV6-5 | CASSYPLQDYEQYF | TGTGCCAGCAGTTACCCGCTCCAGGACTACGAGCAGTACTTC
TRBD1 | NA | TRBJ1-3 | TRBV25-1 | CASSEYLLRDSGNTIYF | TGTGCCAGCAGTGAATATCTCCTCCGGGACAGTGGAAACACCATATATTTT
NA | NA | TRBJ2-2 | TRBV2 | CASRRWGVNTGELFF | TGTGCCAGCAGACGATGGGGGGTGAACACCGGGGAGCTGTTTTTT